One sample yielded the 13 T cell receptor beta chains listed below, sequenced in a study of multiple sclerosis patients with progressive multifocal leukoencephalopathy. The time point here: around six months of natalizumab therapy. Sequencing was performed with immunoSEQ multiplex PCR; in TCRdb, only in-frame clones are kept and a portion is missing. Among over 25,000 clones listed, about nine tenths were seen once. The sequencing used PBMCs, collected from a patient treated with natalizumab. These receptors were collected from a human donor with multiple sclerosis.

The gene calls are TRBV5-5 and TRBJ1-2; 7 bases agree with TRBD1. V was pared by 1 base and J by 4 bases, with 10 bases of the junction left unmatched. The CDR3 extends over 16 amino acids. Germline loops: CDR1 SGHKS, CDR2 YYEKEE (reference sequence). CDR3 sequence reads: CASSLLPRGMGYGYTF. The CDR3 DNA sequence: TGTGCCAGCAGCTTGCTCCCCAGGGGGATGGGCTATGGCTACACCTTC.

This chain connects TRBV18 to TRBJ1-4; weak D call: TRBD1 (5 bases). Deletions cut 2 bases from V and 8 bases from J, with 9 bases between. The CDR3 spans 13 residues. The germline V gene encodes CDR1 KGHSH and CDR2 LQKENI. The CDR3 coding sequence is TGTGCCAGCTCACCAGGGAAGGGGGAAAAACTGTTTTTT. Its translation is CASSPGKGEKLFF. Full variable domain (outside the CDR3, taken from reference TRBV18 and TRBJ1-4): NAGVMQNPRHLVRRRGQEARLRCSPMKGHSHVYWYRQLPEEGLKFMVYLQKENIIDESGMPKERFSAEFPKEGPSILRIQQVVRGDSAAYFCASSPGKGEKLFFGSGTQLSVL.

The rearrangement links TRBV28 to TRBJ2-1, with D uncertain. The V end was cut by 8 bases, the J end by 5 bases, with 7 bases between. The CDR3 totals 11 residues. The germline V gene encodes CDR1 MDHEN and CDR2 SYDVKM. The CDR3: CASGTHNEQFF. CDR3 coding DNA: TGTGCCAGCGGAACTCACAATGAGCAGTTCTTC.

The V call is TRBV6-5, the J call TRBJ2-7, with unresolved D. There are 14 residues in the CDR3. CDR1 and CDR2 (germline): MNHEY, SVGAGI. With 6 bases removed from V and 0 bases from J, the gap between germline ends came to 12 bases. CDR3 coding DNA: TGTGCCAGCAGCGGTGGGGATAGCTCCTACGAGCAGTACTTC. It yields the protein CASSGGDSSYEQYF.

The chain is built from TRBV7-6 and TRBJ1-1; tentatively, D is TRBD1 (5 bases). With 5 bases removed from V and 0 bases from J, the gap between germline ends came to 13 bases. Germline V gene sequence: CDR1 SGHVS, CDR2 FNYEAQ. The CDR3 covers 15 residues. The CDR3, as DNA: TGTGCCAGCAGCCGCGAACCGACAGTGAACACTGAAGCTTTCTTT. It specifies CASSREPTVNTEAFF.

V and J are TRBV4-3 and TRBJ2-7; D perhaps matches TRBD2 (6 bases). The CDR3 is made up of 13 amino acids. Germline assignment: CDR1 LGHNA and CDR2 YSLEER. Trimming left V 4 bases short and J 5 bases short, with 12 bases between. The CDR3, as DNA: TGCGCCAGCAGCCGGGGGGTAGGAGACGAGCAGTACTTC. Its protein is CASSRGVGDEQYF.

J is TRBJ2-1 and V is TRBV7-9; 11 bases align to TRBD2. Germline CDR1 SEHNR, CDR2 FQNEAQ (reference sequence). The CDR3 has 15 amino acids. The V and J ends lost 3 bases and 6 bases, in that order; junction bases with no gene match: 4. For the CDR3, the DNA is TGTGCCAGCAGCTTTACTAGCGGGAGTCGCAATGAGCAGTTCTTC. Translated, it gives CASSFTSGSRNEQFF.

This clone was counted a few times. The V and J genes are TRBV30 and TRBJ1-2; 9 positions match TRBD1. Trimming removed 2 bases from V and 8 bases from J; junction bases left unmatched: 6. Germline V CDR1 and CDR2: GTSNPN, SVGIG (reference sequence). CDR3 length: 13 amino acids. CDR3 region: CAWSRDRAKGYTF. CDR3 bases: TGTGCCTGGAGTAGGGACAGGGCAAAGGGCTACACCTTC.

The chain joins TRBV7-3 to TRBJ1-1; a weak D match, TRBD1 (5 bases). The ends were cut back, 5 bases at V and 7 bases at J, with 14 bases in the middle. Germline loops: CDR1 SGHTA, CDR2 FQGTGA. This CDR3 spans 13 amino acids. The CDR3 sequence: CASSPGFLVEAFF. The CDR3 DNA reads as TGTGCCAGCAGCCCAGGGTTTTTGGTTGAAGCTTTCTTT.

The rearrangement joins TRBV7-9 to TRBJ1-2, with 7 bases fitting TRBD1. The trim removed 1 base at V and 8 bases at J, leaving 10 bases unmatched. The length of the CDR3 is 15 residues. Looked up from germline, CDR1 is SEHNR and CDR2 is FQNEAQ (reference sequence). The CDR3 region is CASSLGPGGMSGYTF. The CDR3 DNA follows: TGTGCCAGCAGCTTAGGGCCAGGGGGGATGAGCGGCTACACCTTC.

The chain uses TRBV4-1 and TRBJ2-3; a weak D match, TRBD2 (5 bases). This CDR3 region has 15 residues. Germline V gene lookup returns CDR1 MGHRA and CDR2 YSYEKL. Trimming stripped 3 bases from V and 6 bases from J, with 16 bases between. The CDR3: CASSQIPNSADTQYF. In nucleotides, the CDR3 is TGCGCCAGCAGCCAGATCCCAAATAGCGCGGATACGCAGTATTTT.

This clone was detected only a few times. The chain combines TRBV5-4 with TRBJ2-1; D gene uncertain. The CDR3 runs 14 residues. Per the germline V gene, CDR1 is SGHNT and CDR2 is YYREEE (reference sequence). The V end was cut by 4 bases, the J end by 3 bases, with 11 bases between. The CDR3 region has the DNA TGTGCCAGCAGCCTACCTAGGGACTACAATGAGCAGTTCTTC. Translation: CASSLPRDYNEQFF.

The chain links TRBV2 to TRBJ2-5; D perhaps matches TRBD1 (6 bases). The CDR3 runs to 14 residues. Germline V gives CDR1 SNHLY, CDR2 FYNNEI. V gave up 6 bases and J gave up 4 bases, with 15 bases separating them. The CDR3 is CASRDSGGSETQYF. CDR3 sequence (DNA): TGTGCCAGCAGGGACAGTGGGGGATCAGAGACCCAGTACTTC.